A single T cell receptor beta chain is shown here with its context. The data originate from a study of control samples from healthy donors and cancer patients. CDR3 length equals 14 residues. The germline V and J ends were trimmed by 2 bases and 2 bases, with 8 bases remaining between them. CDR1 is KGHDR and CDR2 is SFDVKD in the germline V gene. TCRdb's table, derived via immunoSEQ multiplex PCR, lists solely in-frame clones and lacks some. The data hold approximately 90,000 clones, with approximately 86% observed a single time. The sample consisted of blood. The chain couples TRBV24-1 to TRBJ1-2, with D unresolved. The receptor comes from a man aged 25-40 years in good health. CDR3 sequence reads: CATSDSYGNYGYTF. CDR3 DNA: TGTGCCACCAGTGATTCGTACGGAAACTATGGCTACACCTTC.